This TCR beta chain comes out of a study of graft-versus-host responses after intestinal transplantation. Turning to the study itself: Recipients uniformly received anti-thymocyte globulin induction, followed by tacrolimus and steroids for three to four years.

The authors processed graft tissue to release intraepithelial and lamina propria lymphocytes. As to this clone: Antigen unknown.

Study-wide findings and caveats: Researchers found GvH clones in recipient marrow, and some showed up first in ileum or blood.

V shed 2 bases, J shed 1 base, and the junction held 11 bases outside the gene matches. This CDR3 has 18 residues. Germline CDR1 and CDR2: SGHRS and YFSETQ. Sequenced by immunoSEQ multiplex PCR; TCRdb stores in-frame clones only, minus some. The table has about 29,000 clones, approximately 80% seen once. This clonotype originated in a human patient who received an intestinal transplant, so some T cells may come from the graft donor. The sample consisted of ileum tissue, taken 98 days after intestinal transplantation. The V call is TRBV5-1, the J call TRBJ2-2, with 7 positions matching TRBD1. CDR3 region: CASSLRGGPLKNTGELFF. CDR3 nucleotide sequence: TGCGCCAGCAGCTTAAGAGGGGGCCCTCTCAAGAACACCGGGGAGCTGTTTTTT. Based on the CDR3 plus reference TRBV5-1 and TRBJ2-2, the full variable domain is KAGVTQTPRYLIKTRGQQVTLSCSPISGHRSVSWYQQTPGQGLQFLFEYFSETQRNKGNFPGRFSGRQFSNSRSEMNVSTLELGDSALYLCASSLRGGPLKNTGELFFGEGSRLTVL.